A selection of T cell receptor beta chains follows, all from one sample in a study of cytomegalovirus exposure and HLA in healthy donors. The data were produced by immunoSEQ multiplex PCR, yet TCRdb's version contains in-frame clones alone and is incomplete. The sample lists some 110,000 clones, about four fifths occurring once. Sequencing used PBMCs. Receptors were obtained from a man aged 35 to 55 in good health and CMV-seronegative. Each CDR3 is given with its conserved first and last residue. Rows give clone size only sometimes, using once, few, many, or a class for an expanded clone.

V	size	CDR3
TRBV28	NA	CASSSDTYEQYF
TRBV7-9	NA	CASSFAGFEANTIYF
TRBV5-1	NA	CASSLVRDTFGGELFF
TRBV19	NA	CASTVQGARTEAFF
TRBV4-2	NA	CASRGQISSGANVLTF
TRBV6-5	NA	CASSYGAGGSSYEQYF
TRBV5-4	NA	CASRTSGEDTQYF
TRBV5-6	NA	CASSLNDRGQDYGYTF
TRBV6-5	once	CASSSQGFGYTF
TRBV6-4	NA	CASRADPLQGAVTEAFF
TRBV6-6	NA	CASSYSGQGGWEQFF
TRBV7-9	NA	CASSRGQGYGYTF
TRBV7-7	NA	CASSFLAGLQETQYF
TRBV6-6	NA	CASRWQGNTEAFF
TRBV4-2	NA	CASSQDGPGGGETQYF
TRBV27	few	CASSSTRSYEQYF
TRBV29-1	NA	CSVEGDRGLYEQYF
TRBV30	NA	CAQGHHNSPLHF
TRBV7-7	NA	CASSPRQGFEETQYF
TRBV5-1	NA	CASSLKSGGWDEQYF
TRBV30	NA	CAWIDSGRPYNEQFF
TRBV10-1	NA	CASSEGFWLDRDVNTEAFF
TRBV7-3	few	CASSSPHRGLSTDTQYF
TRBV4-3	NA	CASSQGWGSVSGANVLTF